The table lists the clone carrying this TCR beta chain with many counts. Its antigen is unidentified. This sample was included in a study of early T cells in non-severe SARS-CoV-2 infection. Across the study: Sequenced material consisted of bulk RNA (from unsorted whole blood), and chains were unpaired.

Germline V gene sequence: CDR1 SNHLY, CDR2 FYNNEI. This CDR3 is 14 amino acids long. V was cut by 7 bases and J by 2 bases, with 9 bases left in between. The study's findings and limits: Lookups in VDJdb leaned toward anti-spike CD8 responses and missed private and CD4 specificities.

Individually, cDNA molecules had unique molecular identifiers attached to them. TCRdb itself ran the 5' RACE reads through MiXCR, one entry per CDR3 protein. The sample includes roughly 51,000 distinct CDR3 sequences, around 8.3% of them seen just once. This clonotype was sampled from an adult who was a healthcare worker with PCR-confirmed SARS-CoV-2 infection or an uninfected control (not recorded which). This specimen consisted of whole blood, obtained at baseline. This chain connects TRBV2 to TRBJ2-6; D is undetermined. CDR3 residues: CASKGSAGANVLTF. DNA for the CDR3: TGTGCCAGCAAAGGGTCCGCTGGGGCCAACGTCCTGACTTTC.